The rows below give T cell receptor beta chains drawn from one sample of a study of shared clonotypes between healthy human individuals. Method: immunoSEQ multiplex PCR; TCRdb's copy keeps in-frame clones and lacks some. Among some 2.1 million clones, about 95% were seen once, and the ten largest hold around 1.1%. The sample taken for sequencing was naive CD8+ T cells sorted from blood. The source of these receptors is a young man in good health. Both conserved end residues are part of each CDR3. D genes are given only for firm matches. For some rows the clone size is stated as once, few or many, or as a class when expanded; others skip it.

>TRBJ2-5|.|TRBD2|TRBV2
CASSYPGLAGVSSETQYF
TGTGCCAGCAGTTACCCGGGACTAGCGGGAGTATCTTCGGAGACCCAGTACTTC
>TRBJ1-5|.|.|TRBV5-6
CASSLGGSISNQPQHF
TGTGCCAGCAGCTTGGGTGGGAGTATTAGCAATCAGCCCCAGCATTTT
>TRBJ2-5|.|.|TRBV7-6
CASSLIEGTQYF
TGTGCCAGCAGCTTAATCGAAGGTACCCAGTACTTC
>TRBJ2-2|.|TRBD2|TRBV4-3
CASSPGLASTGELFF
TGCGCCAGCAGCCCTGGACTAGCTTCCACCGGGGAGCTGTTTTTT
>TRBJ2-7|.|.|TRBV6-5
CASSYGAGMFYEQYF
TGTGCCAGCAGTTACGGGGCAGGGATGTTCTACGAGCAGTACTTC
>TRBJ2-2|.|.|TRBV5-4
CASSPATGELFF
TGTGCCAGCAGCCCCGCCACCGGGGAGCTGTTTTTT
>TRBJ2-2|.|.|TRBV7-9
CASHLGTGELFF
TGTGCCAGCCACCTGGGCACCGGGGAGCTGTTTTTT
>TRBJ2-3|.|TRBD1|TRBV4-1
CASSQGTGNTDTQYF
TGCGCCAGCAGCCAAGGGACAGGTAACACAGATACGCAGTATTTT
>TRBJ2-2|few|TRBD2|TRBV7-7
CASSTWTSGSLRDGELFF
TGTGCTAGCAGCACATGGACTAGCGGGAGCCTCAGGGACGGGGAGCTGTTTTTT
>TRBJ1-2|.|TRBD1|TRBV9
CASSDTLVGTASFGYTF
TGTGCCAGCAGCGATACACTTGTAGGGACAGCTTCATTTGGCTACACCTTC
>TRBJ2-3|.|.|TRBV27
CASSLSRGGDTQYF
TGTGCCAGCAGTTTAAGCAGGGGAGGGGATACGCAGTATTTT
>TRBJ2-1|.|.|TRBV7-9
CASSDVGSSYNEQFF
TGTGCCAGCAGCGATGTAGGAAGCTCCTACAATGAGCAGTTCTTC
>TRBJ1-1|.|.|TRBV5-6
CASSFRFRDPEAFF
TGTGCCAGCAGCTTTCGGTTTAGAGACCCTGAAGCTTTCTTT
>TRBJ2-1|.|TRBD1|TRBV10-1
CASSEGTGTYNEQFF
TGCGCCAGCAGTGAGGGGACAGGGACCTACAATGAGCAGTTCTTC
>TRBJ2-2|once|.|TRBV7-3
CASSLTGTGELFF
TGTGCCAGCAGCTTGACTGGCACCGGGGAGCTGTTTTTT
>TRBJ2-5|.|TRBD2|TRBV27
CASSSWTSGGINPSETQYF
TGTGCCAGCAGTTCCTGGACTAGCGGGGGCATAAATCCAAGTGAGACCCAGTACTTC
>TRBJ2-3|.|TRBD2|TRBV19
CASSIDLGLEITDTQYF
TGTGCCAGTAGTATAGATCTGGGACTAGAGATCACAGATACGCAGTATTTT
>TRBJ2-7|.|TRBD2|TRBV19
CASSISTSGSYEQYF
TGTGCCAGTAGTATTTCGACTAGCGGGTCCTACGAGCAGTACTTC
>TRBJ2-7|.|TRBD2|TRBV5-6
CASSPLGGSSYEQYF
TGTGCCAGCAGCCCCCTCGGGGGGAGCTCCTACGAGCAGTACTTC
>TRBJ2-3|.|.|TRBV7-8
CASSLPRQGTSTDTQYF
TGTGCCAGCAGCTTACCGCGTCAAGGCACTAGCACAGATACGCAGTATTTT
>TRBJ2-5|.|.|TRBV4-3
CASSQVAGDGTQYF
TGCGCCAGCAGCCAAGTTGCTGGGGACGGGACCCAGTACTTC
>TRBJ2-3|.|TRBD2|TRBV7-2
CASSAGLADLFPTDTQYF
TGTGCCAGCAGCGCGGGACTAGCGGACCTCTTCCCCACAGATACGCAGTATTTT
>TRBJ2-3|.|TRBD1|TRBV10-2
CASSESAGGIPDTQYF
TGCGCCAGCAGTGAGTCGGCAGGGGGCATCCCAGATACGCAGTATTTT
>TRBJ2-2|.|.|TRBV27
CAHGVNTGELFF
TGTGCCCACGGGGTAAACACCGGGGAGCTGTTTTTT
>TRBJ2-2|.|.|TRBV9
CASSPSPPTGELFF
TGTGCCAGCAGCCCCTCACCTCCCACCGGGGAGCTGTTTTTT
>TRBJ1-1|once|.|TRBV11-2
CASSSLDSLNTEAFF
TGTGCCAGCAGCTCGTTGGACAGTTTGAACACTGAAGCTTTCTTT
>TRBJ2-7|.|TRBD2|TRBV19
CASSTGLAFAYEQYF
TGTGCCAGTAGTACAGGACTAGCGTTCGCCTACGAGCAGTACTTC
>TRBJ2-2|.|.|TRBV9
CASSGRRIDGELFF
TGTGCCAGCAGCGGACGTAGGATAGACGGGGAGCTGTTTTTT
>TRBJ2-7|.|TRBD2|TRBV11-2
CASSLGSSGSYEQYF
TGTGCCAGCAGCTTAGGATCTAGCGGGAGCTACGAGCAGTACTTC
>TRBJ2-7|.|.|TRBV9
CASSEPDSYEQYF
TGTGCCAGCAGCGAGCCTGACTCCTACGAGCAGTACTTC
>TRBJ1-1|.|.|TRBV6-5
CASIPSPSRNTEAFF
TGTGCCAGCATTCCCTCCCCCTCCCGAAACACTGAAGCTTTCTTT
>TRBJ2-7|.|TRBD1|TRBV13
CASSAGTGKYEQYF
TGTGCCAGCAGCGCCGGGACAGGTAAATACGAGCAGTACTTC
>TRBJ2-1|.|.|TRBV5-6
CASSASDNEQFF
TGTGCCAGCAGCGCCAGCGACAATGAGCAGTTCTTC
>TRBJ1-1|.|TRBD1|TRBV30
CAWRDRGNTEAFF
TGTGCCTGGAGGGACAGGGGGAACACTGAAGCTTTCTTT
>TRBJ1-6|.|.|TRBV27
CASNVVQGSNSPLHF
TGTGCCAGCAACGTAGTACAGGGATCCAATTCACCCCTCCACTTT
>TRBJ1-2|.|.|TRBV9
CASRGSAYYGYTF
TGTGCCAGCAGAGGGAGCGCTTACTATGGCTACACCTTC
>TRBJ1-2|.|TRBD1|TRBV28
CASSLTGGGYGYTF
TGTGCCAGCAGTTTAACAGGGGGAGGCTATGGCTACACCTTC
>TRBJ2-2|.|.|TRBV9
CASSVREHGAGELFF
TGTGCCAGCAGCGTAAGGGAGCACGGGGCCGGGGAGCTGTTTTTT
>TRBJ2-1|.|.|TRBV6-5
CASRPPEGNEQFF
TGTGCCAGCAGGCCCCCGGAGGGAAATGAGCAGTTCTTC
>TRBJ1-2|.|.|TRBV9
CASSVGGVEGYTF
TGTGCCAGCAGCGTAGGCGGGGTTGAAGGCTACACCTTC
>TRBJ1-5|.|.|TRBV27
CASSPWTNQPQHF
TGTGCCAGCAGTCCATGGACGAATCAGCCCCAGCATTTT
>TRBJ2-1|.|TRBD2|TRBV5-1
CASSSYGTSGTIYNEQFF
TGCGCCAGCAGCTCATACGGGACTAGCGGGACAATCTACAATGAGCAGTTCTTC
>TRBJ2-7|.|.|TRBV7-9
CASSPPSYEQYF
TGTGCCAGCAGCCCGCCCTCCTACGAGCAGTACTTC
>TRBJ2-7|.|.|TRBV5-5
CASSLRIAPSYEQYF
TGTGCCAGCAGCTTGAGGATAGCCCCGTCCTACGAGCAGTACTTC
>TRBJ2-5|.|.|TRBV5-1
CASSLKLVKQETQYF
TGCGCCAGCAGCTTAAAGTTAGTCAAACAAGAGACCCAGTACTTC
>TRBJ2-7|.|TRBD2|TRBV6-6
CASSYSRGGHEQYF
TGTGCCAGCAGTTACTCCCGGGGGGGCCACGAGCAGTACTTC
>TRBJ2-3|once|TRBD1|TRBV28
CASRWQGASDTQYF
TGTGCCAGCAGGTGGCAGGGGGCGTCGGATACGCAGTATTTT
>TRBJ2-1|.|.|TRBV5-1
CASSFEGAGLGKNWFF
TGCGCCAGCAGCTTCGAGGGGGCAGGACTAGGAAAGAATTGGTTCTTC
>TRBJ2-3|.|.|TRBV27
CASSSGLGYTQYF
TGTGCCAGCAGTTCGGGACTTGGGTATACGCAGTATTTT
>TRBJ2-7|.|TRBD2|TRBV27
CASSQGLAGNEQYF
TGTGCCAGCAGCCAGGGACTAGCTGGGAACGAGCAGTACTTC
>TRBJ1-3|.|TRBD1|TRBV6-6
CASSNRDRGGNTIYF
TGTGCCAGCAGTAACCGGGACAGGGGTGGAAACACCATATATTTT
>TRBJ2-7|.|.|TRBV27
CASGSYYEQYF
TGTGCCTCGGGATCATACTACGAGCAGTACTTC
>TRBJ1-2|.|TRBD1|TRBV30
CAWRGQENYGYTF
TGTGCCTGGAGGGGACAGGAGAACTATGGCTACACCTTC
>TRBJ1-6|.|.|TRBV27
CASSLSSIGNSPLHF
TGTGCCAGCAGTTTATCCTCGATTGGAAATTCACCCCTCCACTTT
>TRBJ1-4|.|.|TRBV21-1
CASSSPGTGGEKLFF
TGTGCCAGCAGCAGCCCCGGGACCGGGGGTGAAAAACTGTTTTTT